The rows below give T cell receptor beta chains drawn from one sample of a study of cytomegalovirus exposure and HLA in healthy donors. The data were produced by immunoSEQ multiplex PCR, yet TCRdb's version contains in-frame clones alone and is incomplete. The table shows 180,000 or so clones, with about 85% occurring only once. Sample: PBMCs. Receptors were obtained from a girl aged 5-17 years in good health and CMV-seropositive. Both conserved end residues are part of each CDR3.

CDR3: CACSRDWGSGNTIYF
J: TRBJ1-3
length: 15
V: TRBV2

CDR3: CAGGDNYGYTF
J: TRBJ1-2
length: 11
V: TRBV7-9

CDR3: CASSITGEEPDTQYF
J: TRBJ2-3
length: 15
V: TRBV19

CDR3: CASIPLEVSFDGEQFF
J: TRBJ2-1
length: 16
V: TRBV7-9

CDR3: CASSEFGNSEKLFF
J: TRBJ1-4
length: 14
V: TRBV10-1

CDR3: CASSFHEGFSSYEQYF
J: TRBJ2-7
length: 16
V: TRBV5-1

CDR3: CASSLPQSGSTDTQYF
J: TRBJ2-3
length: 16
V: TRBV27

CDR3: CASSIKGRGIDGASDTQYF
J: TRBJ2-3
length: 19
V: TRBV19

CDR3: CASSLGDRGGEQYF
J: TRBJ2-7
length: 14
V: TRBV7-2

CDR3: CASSQDLWTTNYEQYF
J: TRBJ2-7
length: 16
V: TRBV4-3

CDR3: CASNPGGTQPYNEQFF
J: TRBJ2-1
length: 16
V: TRBV5-1

CDR3: CASSQALGGSGAGELFF
J: TRBJ2-2
length: 17
V: TRBV4-2

CDR3: CASSEAQLNQPQHF
J: TRBJ1-5
length: 14
V: TRBV6-1

CDR3: CASSLDSWEQFF
J: TRBJ2-1
length: 12
V: TRBV11-2

CDR3: CASSYSSAGVNAEAFF
J: TRBJ1-1
length: 16
V: TRBV6-5

CDR3: CASSLITSGHNEQFF
J: TRBJ2-1
length: 15
V: TRBV27

CDR3: CASTSDRSFYGYTF
J: TRBJ1-2
length: 14
V: TRBV6-6

CDR3: CASSFGKYNEQFF
J: TRBJ2-1
length: 13
V: TRBV11-2

CDR3: CASSYSLTDSNYGYTF
J: TRBJ1-2
length: 16
V: TRBV6-6

CDR3: CASSQGLAGAYEQYF
J: TRBJ2-7
length: 15
V: TRBV4-2

CDR3: CASSLDGRENTEAFF
J: TRBJ1-1
length: 15
V: TRBV5-5

CDR3: CASNSRGDTEAFF
J: TRBJ1-1
length: 13
V: TRBV10-1

CDR3: CASSEARTDTDTQYF
J: TRBJ2-3
length: 15
V: TRBV4-2

CDR3: CASSLYWGGTGGNEQFF
J: TRBJ2-1
length: 17
V: TRBV27

CDR3: CASSPRDGGRPEQFF
J: TRBJ2-1
length: 15
V: TRBV7-3

CDR3: CASSRTGTANEKLFF
J: TRBJ1-4
length: 15
V: TRBV6-5

CDR3: CASSPGQGLAKNIQYF
J: TRBJ2-4
length: 16
V: TRBV5-4

CDR3: CASSPEDSSRETQYF
J: TRBJ2-5
length: 15
V: TRBV4-1

CDR3: CASSLGQTLVETQYF
J: TRBJ2-5
length: 15
V: TRBV5-6

CDR3: CASSLAPQDIHEQYF
J: TRBJ2-7
length: 15
V: TRBV11-2

CDR3: CASSYSEGSYEQYF
J: TRBJ2-7
length: 14
V: TRBV6-5

CDR3: CASSSTLSYEQYF
J: TRBJ2-7
length: 13
V: TRBV7-9

CDR3: CASSKEGVQGNF
J: TRBJ2-7
length: 12
V: TRBV21-1

CDR3: CATAGTSGRRTDTQYF
J: TRBJ2-3
length: 16
V: TRBV28

CDR3: CASSPGLAHQLAYEQYF
J: TRBJ2-7
length: 17
V: TRBV11-2

CDR3: CASSNETGGATEAFF
J: TRBJ1-1
length: 15
V: TRBV11-2

CDR3: CASSQAAGATEAFF
J: TRBJ1-1
length: 14
V: TRBV4-1

CDR3: CASSFQGQTRYEQYF
J: TRBJ2-7
length: 15
V: TRBV5-1

CDR3: CASSVLDSHTEAFF
J: TRBJ1-1
length: 14
V: TRBV9

CDR3: CASSIYRASGSSYEQYF
J: TRBJ2-7
length: 17
V: TRBV19

CDR3: CASSISPLRETQYF
J: TRBJ2-5
length: 14
V: TRBV11-2